The 16 T cell receptor beta chains in this list originate from one sample, sequenced in a study of cytotoxic CD8 clonotypes in ibrutinib-treated CLL. The repertoire was sequenced with immunoSEQ multiplex PCR; TCRdb's copy has only in-frame clones and lacks some. The sample has tens of thousands of clones, 49% seen once. The sequenced sample was PBMCs, obtained before ibrutinib treatment. Source of these receptors: a human donor with chronic lymphocytic leukemia.

The chain uses TRBV7-6 and TRBJ2-2; no reliable D call. This CDR3 comprises 11 residues. Deletions cut 3 bases from V and 8 bases from J, with 4 bases between. The germline CDR1 and CDR2 sequences are SGHVS and FNYEAQ. The CDR3 DNA reads as TGTGCCAGCAGCTTCGGTGGGGAGCTGTTTTTT. Amino acids: CASSFGGELFF.

This chain joins TRBV6-5 and TRBJ1-2; D gene ambiguous. Trimming stripped 2 bases from V and 3 bases from J, with 4 bases between. The germline V gene encodes CDR1 MNHEY and CDR2 SVGAGI. CDR3 size: 12 residues. The CDR3 region is CASSYVDYGYTF. The CDR3 DNA reads TGTGCCAGCAGTTACGTGGACTATGGCTACACCTTC.

This sequence joins TRBV5-6 and TRBJ1-4, with no clear D. Germline CDR1 is SGHDT and CDR2 is YYEEEE. V gave up 4 bases and J gave up 10 bases, with 17 bases separating them. The CDR3 has 14 amino acids. CDR3 region: CASSMGASQRKLFF. DNA for the CDR3: TGTGCCAGCAGCATGGGAGCCTCCCAACGAAAACTGTTTTTT.

The V call is TRBV5-6, the J call TRBJ2-5, with D maybe TRBD2 (5 bases). Trimming shortened V by 4 bases and J by 4 bases, and 14 bases separated the two germline ends. Germline CDR1 and CDR2: SGHDT and YYEEEE. The CDR3 runs 14 residues. DNA of the CDR3: TGTGCCAGCAGCAAAAAGGGTGGAGGAGAGACCCAGTACTTC. This codes for CASSKKGGGETQYF.

V is TRBV10-2 and J is TRBJ2-3; D gene uncertain. Trimming pared 1 base from V and 1 base from J, leaving 9 bases between. Germline V gene lookup returns CDR1 WSHSY and CDR2 SAAADI. CDR3 length: 15 residues. The CDR3 loop is CASSELAVRTDTQYF. CDR3 DNA sequence: TGCGCCAGCAGTGAGTTGGCGGTGCGCACAGATACGCAGTATTTT.

This clone was picked up a small number of times. The V gene is TRBV6-6, the J gene TRBJ1-5; TRBD1 matches at 7 bases. CDR1 and CDR2 (germline): MNHNY, SVGAGI (reference sequence). The CDR3 is 15 amino acids. V was pared by 2 bases and J by 4 bases, with 5 bases of the junction left unmatched. The CDR3 loop reads CASSYTTGENQPQHF. CDR3 coding DNA: TGTGCCAGCAGTTACACCACAGGGGAAAATCAGCCCCAGCATTTT.

The V gene is TRBV18, the J gene TRBJ1-2; TRBD1 matches at 7 bases. Germline CDR1 KGHSH, CDR2 LQKENI. The CDR3 is 14 amino acids. V trimming: 3 bases; J trimming: 6 bases; junction bases outside the gene matches: 7. For the CDR3, the DNA is TGTGCCAGCTCACCCCTTCAGGGGGAGGATGGCTACACCTTC. Translation gives CASSPLQGEDGYTF.

This clone came up once. The rearrangement joins TRBV6-4 to TRBJ2-1; 14 bases align to TRBD2. Per germline, CDR1 MRHNA and CDR2 SNTAGT. V gave up 4 bases and J gave up 0 bases; unmatched junction bases: 11. CDR3 length: 20 residues. CDR3 amino acids: CASSGAGTSGGPGSYNEQFF. DNA of the CDR3: TGTGCCAGCAGTGGGGCCGGGACTAGCGGGGGCCCCGGCTCCTACAATGAGCAGTTCTTC.

This chain links TRBV6-1 with TRBJ2-5, with D uncertain. The CDR3 is 14 amino acids. V was cut by 2 bases and J by 4 bases, with 11 bases left in between. Germline CDR1 MNHNS, CDR2 SASEGT. This CDR3 reads CASSELVIGETQYF. The CDR3 DNA reads TGTGCCAGCAGTGAATTGGTGATTGGAGAGACCCAGTACTTC.

The rearrangement uses TRBV2 and TRBJ2-7; 9 bases fit TRBD1. Germline values: CDR1 SNHLY, CDR2 FYNNEI. Trimming took 6 bases from V and 7 from J; bases not matched to a gene: 4. CDR3 length: 12 residues. The CDR3: CASSYRGLEQYF. The CDR3 nucleotides are TGTGCCAGCAGCTACAGGGGGCTTGAGCAGTACTTC.

The V and J genes are TRBV18 and TRBJ1-2; 7 positions agree with TRBD1. CDR1 and CDR2 from the germline V gene are KGHSH and LQKENI. The J segment lost 4 bases and the V segment lost 1 base, leaving 3 bases of the junction unmatched. The CDR3 length is 14 residues. The CDR3 coding sequence is TGTGCCAGCTCACCACGACAGGGTGGCTATGGCTACACCTTC. Translated: CASSPRQGGYGYTF.

This clone has more than one count but fewer than ten. The chain combines TRBV14 with TRBJ1-6, with D perhaps matching TRBD1 (5 bases). In germline, CDR1 is SGHDN, CDR2 FVKESK. The CDR3 totals 16 residues. The V end was cut by 4 bases, the J end by 4 bases, with 14 bases between. The CDR3 nucleotides are TGTGCCAGCAGCCCCGTGAGGGGATCATATAATTCACCCCTCCACTTT. Encoded protein: CASSPVRGSYNSPLHF.

The V gene is TRBV5-4, the J gene TRBJ2-1; the match to TRBD2 covers 10 bases. This CDR3 is built from 16 residues. CDR1 and CDR2 (germline): SGHNT, YYREEE (reference sequence). V lost 4 bases, J lost 8 bases, and 12 bases stayed unmatched. The chain's CDR3 is CASSLGGLAGADEQFF. DNA of the CDR3: TGTGCCAGCAGCCTAGGTGGGCTAGCGGGGGCGGATGAGCAGTTCTTC. The full variable domain, completed using reference TRBV5-4 and TRBJ2-1, is ETGVTQSPTHLIKTRGQQVTLRCSSQSGHNTVSWYQQALGQGPQFIFQYYREEENGRGNFPPRFSGLQFPNYSSELNVNALELDDSALYLCASSLGGLAGADEQFFGPGTRLTVL.

The sample holds a few counts of this clone. The V call is TRBV7-9, the J call TRBJ1-3; D gene uncertain. The V gene lost 1 base and the J gene lost 4 bases, with 14 bases spanning the gap. The CDR3 runs 16 residues. Germline lookup yields CDR1 SEHNR and CDR2 FQNEAQ (reference sequence). The CDR3 coding sequence is TGTGCCAGCAGCTTAGTCAAGACGCTACGGGGAAACACCATATATTTT. Amino acid sequence: CASSLVKTLRGNTIYF.

This chain joins TRBV28 and TRBJ1-6; 9 bases align to TRBD1. With V trimmed by 4 bases and J by 7 bases, 5 bases remained unmatched. The CDR3 is 15 residues long. Germline CDR1 and CDR2: MDHEN and SYDVKM. CDR3 DNA sequence: TGTGCCAGCAGTTACAGGGGGCTGATAAATTCACCCCTCCACTTT. Translation: CASSYRGLINSPLHF.

The table lists this clone with a few counts. The rearrangement links TRBV5-3 to TRBJ2-1; no clear D gene. TRBV5-3 is labeled an ORF, and its function is uncertain. This CDR3 is 14 amino acids long. CDR3 sequence reads: CDGVDRPSEGEQFF. CDR3 DNA sequence: TGTGACGGAGTGGACCGGCCTTCGGAAGGTGAGCAGTTCTTC.